These 9 T cell receptor beta chains came from one sample sequenced in a study of blood T cell repertoires in COVID-19. The method was immunoSEQ multiplex PCR; TCRdb's version includes in-frame clones alone and lacks a portion of them. The table has more than 350,000 clones, around 87% seen once. What was sequenced was peripheral blood. The receptors shown here come from a woman aged 30 to 39 with COVID-19, enrolled during active disease.

This chain uses TRBV10-3 with TRBJ1-2, with 8 nucleotides matching TRBD1. V trimming: 0 bases; J trimming: 8 bases; junction bases outside the gene matches: 11. Germline lookup yields CDR1 ENHRY and CDR2 SYGVKD. The CDR3 runs to 16 residues. CDR3 nucleotides: TGTGCCATCAGTGAGTCGGTTCCTCCAGGGGGCGAGGGCTACACCTTC. This translates into CAISESVPPGGEGYTF.

The chain has TRBV24-1 and TRBJ2-2, with 15 bases that match TRBD2. CDR3 length: 20 amino acids. Trimming at V came to 4 bases and at J to 5 bases, leaving 13 bases not matched to a gene. The germline gives CDR1 KGHDR, CDR2 SFDVKD. DNA of the CDR3: TGTGCCACCAGTGAGACCCGGACTAGCGGGAGGGCCGTGAGTACCGGGGAGCTGTTTTTT. This encodes CATSETRTSGRAVSTGELFF.

The V gene is TRBV10-3, the J gene TRBJ2-4; D might be TRBD2 (7 bases). V lost 2 bases to trimming and J lost 13 bases, with 18 bases between them. The CDR3 has 14 amino acids. Germline V lookup: CDR1 ENHRY, CDR2 SYGVKD. CDR3 sequence reads: CAISEGTGRGVQYF. CDR3 sequence (DNA): TGTGCCATCAGTGAGGGCACAGGGAGGGGAGTACAGTACTTC.

The chain links TRBV6-2 or TRBV6-3 to TRBJ2-1; 11 bases align to TRBD2. The CDR3 has 16 amino acids. CDR1 MNHEY and CDR2 SVGEGT come from the germline V gene. The J segment lost 7 bases and the V segment lost 2 bases, leaving 7 bases of the junction unmatched. The CDR3 is CASSYIRTSGRNEQFF. Here the CDR3 DNA reads TGTGCCAGCAGTTACATTAGGACTAGCGGGCGTAATGAGCAGTTCTTC.

The chain has TRBV4-1 and TRBJ2-3, with 7 bases identical to TRBD1. Germline-derived CDR1 and CDR2 are MGHRA and YSYEKL. J was trimmed by 2 bases and V by 4 bases; bases with no gene match: 6. The CDR3 spans 15 residues. CDR3 region: CASSPDRVFTDTQYF. CDR3 in DNA: TGCGCCAGCAGCCCCGACAGGGTCTTCACAGATACGCAGTATTTT.

The CDR3 reads CASSILPGRSDTEAFF. The CDR3, as DNA: TGTGCCAGTAGTATACTCCCAGGGAGGTCCGACACTGAAGCTTTCTTT. V and J are TRBV19 and TRBJ1-1; TRBD1 might be the D (5 bases). CDR1 and CDR2 (germline): LNHDA, SQIVND (reference sequence). With 2 bases removed from V and 3 bases from J, the gap between germline ends came to 16 bases. This CDR3 region has 16 residues.

The V call is TRBV12-5, the J call TRBJ2-1, with 9 bases fitting TRBD2. This CDR3 comprises 12 residues. CDR1 is LGHNT, CDR2 FRNRAP, per germline. V trimming: 5 bases; J trimming: 15 bases; junction bases outside the gene matches: 8. The CDR3 DNA follows: TGTGCTAGTGGTATACCGGGACTAGCACTGTTCTTC. Amino acids: CASGIPGLALFF.

This chain uses TRBV7-9 with TRBJ2-7; the D gene is possibly TRBD1 (6 bases). This CDR3 is 15 amino acids long. Germline V CDR1 and CDR2: SEHNR, FQNEAQ (reference sequence). V was clipped by 1 base and J by 5 bases, with 15 bases between them. As DNA, the CDR3 is TGTGCCAGCAGCTTAGAGGGCCAGGGGACCCACGAGCAGTACTTC. It is translated as CASSLEGQGTHEQYF.

This clone was observed once. V usage is TRBV29-1 and J usage is TRBJ2-3; D not resolved. This CDR3 region has 14 residues. Trimming pared 4 bases from V and 0 bases from J, leaving 11 bases between. Germline loops: CDR1 SQVTM, CDR2 ANQGSEA. CDR3 loop: CSVVPELSTDTQYF. CDR3 in DNA: TGCAGCGTTGTCCCCGAGCTTAGCACAGATACGCAGTATTTT.